This T cell receptor (beta chain) was documented in a study of blood T cells in healthy people across ages (dated by TCRdb to about 2015). The study in broad terms: Template switching captured roughly one uniquely barcoded TCR beta cDNA molecule per two T cells in model experiments. To avoid experimental bias, donors of different ages were distributed randomly across sequencing lanes. Four age groups were formed from the donors: young (average approximately 15 years), middle-aged (more than 35), aged (roughly 59) and long-lived (around 82). Using the same blood draw, the study looked at two additional independent replicas of 1 million unique cDNA reads for two donors, one aged 18 to 30 and the other aged 80 or older. Age-related changes in TCR beta repertoire diversity were measured in the study by deep sequencing normalized with unique cDNA molecular identifiers. Overall study outcomes, separate from this receptor: Estimates of total diversity from one million sequenced T cells were regarded as lower bounds and underestimates. Bulk unsorted PBMC profiling prevented conclusive comparison of naive and antigen-experienced compartments. The percentage of naive T cells measured by flow cytometry correlated strongly with observed TCR beta diversity. Because donor CMV infection status was unknown, age-related changes in expanded clonotypes were potentially confounded. Observed TCR beta diversity per million T cells fell roughly linearly with age, and a significant reduction was already apparent by age roughly 41. The long-lived group showed more naive CD4+ T cells, fewer expanded clones and increased TCR diversity than the aged group, suggesting age selection.

Donors were 30 to 45 systemically healthy Caucasian individuals from Russia aged roughly 6 to 90 years. Roughly 11 milliliters of peripheral blood were drawn from each donor into EDTA-treated Vacutainer tubes. Ficoll-Paque density-gradient centrifugation was used to isolate PBMCs, with at least 7 million per sample. Trizol reagent was used to extract total RNA from PBMCs, with at least 5 micrograms per sample. For every donor, an aliquot of PBMCs went through flow cytometry to measure the percentages of naive CD45RAhigh/CD27high T cells. This clonotype showed up just a few times. Its antigen is currently not known. The sample holds no much larger clone one base away, and base qualities are not on file. Via the germline V gene, CDR1 is SGHTA and CDR2 FQGNSA. From its cysteine to its phenylalanine, the CDR3 spans 12 amino acids. Solely the CDR3 DNA is kept, with 36 bases framed from the first base. V is reduced by 1 base and J by 9 bases, leaving a spacing of 9 bases between them.

The library was produced with 5' RACE. Sequencing took place on an Illumina HiSeq 2500. A second roughly 6 to 12 cycle PCR used a sample-barcoded 5' primer and a J-beta primer mix. A unique molecular identifier was introduced onto each TCR beta cDNA molecule by a template-switch 5' adaptor carrying 12 random nucleotides. Each sample yielded at least 3 million CDR3-containing paired-end reads. First-strand cDNA was synthesized from all RNA with the Mint cDNA synthesis kit, primed by a TRBC-specific oligonucleotide. After uracil-DNA glycosylase treatment, a first 18-cycle PCR used universal primers M1SS and BC2_uni_R on all cDNA. The paper's processing steps were these. For normalization, 1 million high-quality reads were randomly selected from each sample, with every read carrying a distinct molecular identifier. Reads sharing molecular identifiers were discarded rather than binned into consensus sequences. MiTCR, with a Q25 quality threshold and the strictest error-elimination algorithm, was used for CDR3 identification, clonotype clustering and error correction. A nonparametric unseen species model using Euler transformation provided a lower-bound estimate of total TCR beta diversity. In TCRdb, the public reads were trimmed at Q25 with fastp and aligned with MiXCR, with productive beta chains retained. Every CDR3 protein is listed once, alongside the most common genes and DNA of its rows. These V and J calls are TCRdb output, not the study's own analysis. The sample yields 450,000 to 700,000 distinct CDR3 sequences; roughly 28% were counted once. About a fifth of the sample lies in the top ten.

Sequencing used blood. The TCR was taken from a woman in her seventies in good health. In this chain, TRBV7-2 is recombined with TRBJ2-5, with the D gene uncertain. The CDR3 region reads CASSLGAGPQYF. The DNA sequence reads TGTGCCAGCAGCTTAGGGGCTGGGCCCCAGTACTTC.